One and the same sample provided the 31 T cell receptor beta chains below, sequenced in a study of T cell changes during pregnancy in multiple sclerosis. Profiling relied on immunoSEQ multiplex PCR, and the TCRdb table lists in-frame clones only, not all of them. The sample yields tens of thousands of clones, more than 90% seen once. Sequenced here: CD8+ T cells from peripheral blood mononuclear cells, sampled in the third trimester of pregnancy. These receptors originate from a female donor with multiple sclerosis, enrolled in a pregnancy study.

The chain links TRBV19 to TRBJ2-7, with 7 bases fitting TRBD2. The germline V gene encodes CDR1 LNHDA and CDR2 SQIVND (reference sequence). This CDR3 spans 15 amino acids. Trimming cost V 1 base and J 2 bases; bases outside gene matches: 5. The DNA for the CDR3 is TGTGCCAGTAGTATAGGGCTAGCGGCAACCTACGAGCAGTACTTC. Amino acids: CASSIGLAATYEQYF. The whole variable domain, remainder taken from reference TRBV19 and TRBJ2-7, is DGGITQSPKYLFRKEGQNVTLSCEQNLNHDAMYWYRQDPGQGLRLIYYSQIVNDFQKGDIAEGYSVSREKKESFPLTVTSAQKNPTAFYLCASSIGLAATYEQYFGPGTRLTVT.

V is TRBV7-2 and J is TRBJ2-2; D not resolved. The V end lost 4 bases, the J end lost 6 bases, and 3 bases lay between the germline ends. The CDR3 contains 11 residues. Germline lookup yields CDR1 SGHTA and CDR2 FQGNSA. The CDR3 here is CASSSSGELFF. DNA of the CDR3: TGTGCCAGCAGCTCATCCGGGGAGCTGTTTTTT.

The genes are TRBV6-4 and TRBJ1-2, with TRBD1 matching 8 bases. CDR3 length equals 13 residues. Germline CDR1 reads MRHNA; CDR2 reads SNTAGT. J lost 4 bases, V lost 4 bases, and 2 bases had no gene match. The DNA of the CDR3 is TGTGCCAGCAGTGCCGACAGGGGCTATGGCTACACCTTC. The encoded protein is CASSADRGYGYTF.

The sample holds one count of this clone. The chain carries TRBV19 and TRBJ1-1, with a weak D call TRBD1 (6 bases). Germline V lookup: CDR1 LNHDA, CDR2 SQIVND (reference sequence). The V end lost 2 bases, the J end lost 1 base, and 11 bases lay between the germline ends. This CDR3 has 15 residues. The CDR3 sequence: CASSIMGGANTEAFF. CDR3 in DNA: TGTGCCAGTAGTATAATGGGGGGGGCGAACACTGAAGCTTTCTTT.

The chain carries TRBV2 and TRBJ2-5; TRBD1 might be the D (6 bases). This CDR3 is 13 amino acids long. Germline V CDR1 and CDR2: SNHLY, FYNNEI. The V end was cut by 7 bases, the J end by 3 bases, with 12 bases between. CDR3 nucleotide sequence: TGTGCCAGCACTACAGGGCTCAAAGAGACCCAGTACTTC. Translation: CASTTGLKETQYF.

The V gene is TRBV9, the J gene TRBJ2-7; 12 nucleotides align to TRBD2. Germline assignment: CDR1 SGDLS and CDR2 YYNGEE. This CDR3 spans 18 amino acids. V shed 4 bases, J shed 3 bases, and the junction held 14 bases outside the gene matches. CDR3 residues: CASSPRDRLAGDIYEQYF. CDR3 DNA: TGTGCCAGCAGCCCCCGGGACAGACTAGCGGGAGATATCTACGAGCAGTACTTC.

This rearrangement joins TRBV19 to TRBJ2-2; 8 bases are shared with TRBD1. The J segment lost 6 bases and the V segment lost 7 bases, leaving 10 bases of the junction unmatched. The germline gives CDR1 LNHDA, CDR2 SQIVND (reference sequence). The length of the CDR3 is 15 residues. CDR3 nucleotide sequence: TGTGCCAGTACCGCTGGACAGGGAATCGCCGGGGAGCTGTTTTTT. This encodes CASTAGQGIAGELFF. Combining the CDR3 with reference TRBV19 and TRBJ2-2 gives the whole variable domain DGGITQSPKYLFRKEGQNVTLSCEQNLNHDAMYWYRQDPGQGLRLIYYSQIVNDFQKGDIAEGYSVSREKKESFPLTVTSAQKNPTAFYLCASTAGQGIAGELFFGEGSRLTVL.

J is TRBJ1-1 and V is TRBV6-6; no definite D call. The length of the CDR3 is 13 residues. Trimming pared 8 bases from V and 1 base from J, leaving 11 bases between. Germline values: CDR1 MNHNY, CDR2 SVGAGI (reference sequence). CDR3 in amino acids: CASAYGPNTEAFF. The CDR3 DNA follows: TGTGCCAGCGCCTATGGGCCGAACACTGAAGCTTTCTTT.

This chain connects TRBV7-9 to TRBJ2-1; 8 nucleotides align to TRBD1. There are 14 residues in the CDR3. Trimming cost V 1 base and J 9 bases; bases outside gene matches: 5. CDR1 and CDR2 from the germline V gene are SEHNR and FQNEAQ (reference sequence). This CDR3 is CASSLGTGNGEQFF. The CDR3 region has the DNA TGTGCCAGCAGCTTAGGGACAGGGAACGGTGAGCAGTTCTTC. Looking up the rest from reference TRBV7-9 and TRBJ2-1 gives the full variable domain: DTGVSQNPRHKITKRGQNVTFRCDPISEHNRLYWYRQTLGQGPEFLTYFQNEAQLEKSRLLSDRFSAERPKGSFSTLEIQRTEQGDSAMYLCASSLGTGNGEQFFGPGTRLTVL.

The V gene is TRBV5-5, the J gene TRBJ1-1; D gene unclear. The CDR3 totals 12 residues. Trimming cost V 6 bases and J 5 bases, with 11 bases left between them. Germline CDR1 is SGHKS and CDR2 is YYEKEE (reference sequence). CDR3 sequence (DNA): TGTGCCAGCACCGGAGGGAGGACTGAAGCTTTCTTT. Its translation is CASTGGRTEAFF.

The chain couples TRBV4-3 to TRBJ2-7, with TRBD1 matching 10 bases. Trimming removed 1 base from V and 1 base from J; junction bases left unmatched: 7. The CDR3 extends over 17 amino acids. Germline V lookup: CDR1 LGHNA, CDR2 YSLEER. The CDR3 is CASSQGTGGSISYEQYF. The CDR3 nucleotides read TGCGCCAGCAGCCAAGGGACAGGGGGTTCGATTTCCTACGAGCAGTACTTC.

This chain connects TRBV7-9 to TRBJ2-7; 10 nucleotides agree with TRBD2. This CDR3 is 16 amino acids long. Germline V gene data show CDR1 as SEHNR and CDR2 as FQNEAQ (reference sequence). Losses at the gene ends were 5 bases for V and 7 bases for J; bases not matched to a gene: 14. This CDR3 is CASSQLSGRALEEQYF. Written as DNA, the CDR3 is TGTGCCAGCAGCCAACTAAGCGGGAGGGCCCTGGAGGAGCAGTACTTC.

The V and J genes are TRBV27 and TRBJ2-5; D possibly corresponds to TRBD1 (6 bases). The CDR3 sequence is 16 residues long. Trimming took 6 bases from V and 5 from J, leaving 22 bases between them. The germline V gene has CDR1 MNHEY and CDR2 SMNVEV (reference sequence). CDR3: CASSLLGAQHTETQYF. CDR3 sequence (DNA): TGTGCCAGCAGCCTCTTGGGGGCACAACACACTGAGACCCAGTACTTC.

V is TRBV27 and J is TRBJ2-7; 9 positions match TRBD2. Germline V gene data show CDR1 as MNHEY and CDR2 as SMNVEV (reference sequence). J lost 1 base, V lost 4 bases, and 8 bases had no gene match. The CDR3 is 16 residues long. The CDR3 is CASSSVRLAESYEQYF. DNA for the CDR3: TGTGCCAGCAGTTCCGTCCGACTAGCGGAATCCTACGAGCAGTACTTC.

The gene calls are TRBV19 and TRBJ1-2, with TRBD1 as a possible D gene (6 bases). The germline V and J ends were trimmed by 6 bases and 2 bases, with 10 bases remaining between them. The CDR3 spans 13 residues. CDR1 and CDR2 from the germline V gene are LNHDA and SQIVND (reference sequence). In DNA form, the CDR3 reads TGTGCCAGTAGGGCCAGGGGAAACTATGGCTACACCTTC. Amino acids: CASRARGNYGYTF.

The rearrangement joins TRBV27 to TRBJ1-5; TRBD1 aligns across 8 bases. The junction had 7 bases not matched to a gene; V was cut back by 3 bases and J by 3 bases. The CDR3 consists of 16 residues. Germline V gives CDR1 MNHEY, CDR2 SMNVEV (reference sequence). The CDR3 DNA follows: TGTGCCAGCAGTTTTTTACGGGACAGGATCAATCAGCCCCAGCATTTT. Protein product: CASSFLRDRINQPQHF.

V usage is TRBV4-1 and J usage is TRBJ1-4; no definite D call. Trimming took off 0 bases at V and 8 bases at J, with 10 bases between the two ends. CDR3 length equals 14 residues. Germline CDR1 and CDR2: MGHRA and YSYEKL. The CDR3 region is CASSQDLAGEKLFF. In DNA form, the CDR3 reads TGCGCCAGCAGCCAAGATCTGGCGGGAGAAAAACTGTTTTTT.

V gene TRBV4-2 combines with J gene TRBJ2-1; 11 nucleotides agree with TRBD2. V lost 0 bases, J lost 4 bases, and 5 bases stayed unmatched. Germline CDR1 LGHNA, CDR2 YNFKEQ. There are 17 residues in the CDR3. CDR3 sequence reads: CASSQDRGTSGYNEQFF. The CDR3 DNA reads TGTGCCAGCAGCCAAGATCGAGGGACTAGCGGTTACAATGAGCAGTTCTTC.

The CDR3 protein is CASSLAGDRGNGYTF. Written as DNA, the CDR3 is TGTGCCAGCAGCTTAGCCGGGGACAGGGGGAACGGCTACACCTTC. The chain is built from TRBV7-9 and TRBJ1-2; 11 bases match TRBD1. After removal of 0 bases from V and 8 bases from J, the junction contained 5 bases not matched to a gene. The CDR3 totals 15 residues. CDR1 is SEHNR, CDR2 FQNEAQ, per germline (reference sequence).

In this sample, this clone is medium-sized. This chain connects TRBV6-1 to TRBJ1-5; 7 bases are shared with TRBD1. This CDR3 contains 15 residues. V lost 3 bases to trimming and J lost 6 bases; unmatched junction nucleotides: 8. CDR1 and CDR2 (germline): MNHNS, SASEGT. This CDR3 is CASSEGQGGGQPQHF. The CDR3 DNA follows: TGTGCCAGCAGTGAGGGGCAGGGGGGCGGTCAGCCCCAGCATTTT.

V and J are TRBV5-1 and TRBJ1-1; D gene uncertain. This CDR3 is built from 13 residues. Per the germline V gene, CDR1 is SGHRS and CDR2 is YFSETQ. V was shortened by 5 bases and J by 3 bases, with 11 bases between the two germline ends. The CDR3 sequence is CASSITPDTEAFF. For the CDR3, the DNA is TGCGCCAGCAGTATCACCCCGGACACTGAAGCTTTCTTT.

The genes are TRBV21-1 and TRBJ2-2; the table's D gene call, TRBD1, was not cross checked with the DNA. TRBV21-1 is recorded as a pseudogene. The CDR3 is 16 residues long. CDR3 residues: CASSKDRDTNTGELFF. CDR3 nucleotide sequence: TGTGCCAGCAGCAAAGATAGGGACACAAACACCGGGGAGCTGTTTTTT.

The V gene is TRBV9, the J gene TRBJ2-7, with unresolved D. CDR3 length: 14 residues. V was pared by 0 bases and J by 2 bases, with 9 bases between. The V gene's germline CDR1 is SGDLS and CDR2 YYNGEE. The DNA for the CDR3 is TGTGCCAGCAGCGTAGTACCAGATACCTACGAGCAGTACTTC. Translation: CASSVVPDTYEQYF.

The genes are TRBV29-1 and TRBJ2-1; TRBD2 aligns across 11 bases. Germline V gene data show CDR1 as SQVTM and CDR2 as ANQGSEA. This CDR3 is built from 14 residues. The junction had 3 bases not matched to a gene; V was cut back by 6 bases and J by 2 bases. CDR3 residues: CSVVAGGPYNEQFF. The DNA for the CDR3 is TGCAGCGTCGTAGCGGGAGGGCCCTACAATGAGCAGTTCTTC.

The CDR3 region has the DNA TGTGCCAGCAGGGAGCCCCTCTATGGCTACACCTTC. Translated: CASREPLYGYTF. The chain is built from TRBV6-5 and TRBJ1-2, with D uncertain. The germline V gene encodes CDR1 MNHEY and CDR2 SVGAGI. This CDR3 is built from 12 residues. Trimming removed 6 bases at V and 4 bases at J, with 9 bases between.

The genes are TRBV29-1 and TRBJ1-1, with D unresolved. V gave up 7 bases and J gave up 7 bases, with 16 bases separating them. Germline V lookup: CDR1 SQVTM, CDR2 ANQGSEA. The CDR3 covers 12 residues. The CDR3, as DNA: TGCAGCGCACGTTTTAGCCCCATTGAAGCTTTCTTT. It encodes CSARFSPIEAFF.

This chain joins TRBV13 and TRBJ2-1; TRBD2 agrees at 7 bases. V lost 0 bases to trimming and J lost 3 bases; unmatched junction nucleotides: 2. CDR1 and CDR2 (germline): PRHDT, FYEKMQ (reference sequence). The CDR3 totals 15 residues. Written as DNA, the CDR3 is TGTGCCAGCAGCTTAGGGACTAGCAGCTACAATGAGCAGTTCTTC. It encodes CASSLGTSSYNEQFF.

This chain connects TRBV9 to TRBJ1-3, with D possibly TRBD1 on 5 matching bases. V was cut by 2 bases and J by 0 bases, with 9 bases left in between. The CDR3 consists of 15 residues. Germline V gene data show CDR1 as SGDLS and CDR2 as YYNGEE. The CDR3 loop is CASSVGGASGNTIYF. CDR3 coding DNA: TGTGCCAGCAGCGTGGGGGGTGCCTCTGGAAACACCATATATTTT. The full variable domain, with the rest looked up from reference TRBV9 and TRBJ1-3, is DSGVTQTPKHLITATGQRVTLRCSPRSGDLSVYWYQQSLDQGLQFLIQYYNGEERAKGNILERFSAQQFPDLHSELNLSSLELGDSALYFCASSVGGASGNTIYFGEGSWLTVV.

This chain connects TRBV9 to TRBJ2-1; weak D call: TRBD2 (6 bases). CDR1 and CDR2 (germline): SGDLS, YYNGEE. Deletions cut 0 bases from V and 4 bases from J, with 11 bases between. The CDR3 covers 15 residues. The CDR3 loop reads CASSVEASEYNEQFF. Here the CDR3 DNA reads TGTGCCAGCAGCGTAGAGGCTAGCGAATACAATGAGCAGTTCTTC.

J is TRBJ2-2 and V is TRBV19; 9 bases fit TRBD1. CDR3 length: 14 residues. Trimming cost V 4 bases and J 9 bases; bases outside gene matches: 6. Looked up from germline, CDR1 is LNHDA and CDR2 is SQIVND (reference sequence). CDR3 in amino acids: CASSTGQGAWELFF. CDR3 nucleotide sequence: TGTGCCAGTAGTACGGGACAGGGAGCCTGGGAGCTGTTTTTT.

This rearrangement joins TRBV30 to TRBJ2-7; D remains unclear. The CDR3 length is 14 residues. The germline V and J ends were trimmed by 0 bases and 0 bases, with 9 bases remaining between them. Looked up from germline, CDR1 is GTSNPN and CDR2 is SVGIG (reference sequence). The CDR3 region is CAWSVYSSSYEQYF. CDR3 bases: TGTGCCTGGAGTGTCTACAGTTCCTCCTACGAGCAGTACTTC.